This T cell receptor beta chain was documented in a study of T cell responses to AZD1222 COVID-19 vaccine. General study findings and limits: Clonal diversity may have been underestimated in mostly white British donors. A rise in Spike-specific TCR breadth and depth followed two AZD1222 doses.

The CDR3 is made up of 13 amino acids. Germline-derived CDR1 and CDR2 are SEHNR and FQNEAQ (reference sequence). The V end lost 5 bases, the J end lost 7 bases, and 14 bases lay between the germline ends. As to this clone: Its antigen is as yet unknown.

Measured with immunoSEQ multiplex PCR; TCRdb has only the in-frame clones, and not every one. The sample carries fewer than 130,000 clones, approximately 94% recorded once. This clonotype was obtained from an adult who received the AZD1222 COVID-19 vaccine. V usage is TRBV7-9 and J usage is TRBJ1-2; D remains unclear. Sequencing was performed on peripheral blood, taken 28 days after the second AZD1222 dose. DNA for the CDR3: TGTGCCAGCAGCCTTAGGCTTGAGGGTGGCTACACCTTC. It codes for CASSLRLEGGYTF.